The 18 T cell receptor beta chains listed next were all sequenced from one sample in a study of T cell repertoires in cytomegalovirus infection. TCRdb ran MiXCR on the reads and lists one entry per CDR3 protein. The sample includes fewer than 1,000,000 distinct CDR3 sequences, approximately 32% of them seen just once. Their specific antigens are unknown. The sequencing used cultured CD8+ T cells from PBMCs, collected from culture after CMV antigen stimulation. The receptors derive from a human donor in good health (CMV status not recorded). Some clones in this sample may be carry-over from other donors' samples.

This clonotype was found a few times. This chain uses TRBV19 with TRBJ2-5, with D tentatively TRBD1 (5 bases). CDR3 size: 16 residues. The germline V gene has CDR1 LNHDA and CDR2 SQIVND (reference sequence). Trimming took 0 bases from V and 4 from J, leaving 15 bases between them. CDR3 region: CASSIEPTDKRETQYF. In DNA form, the CDR3 reads TGTGCCAGTAGTATAGAACCGACGGACAAACGAGAGACCCAGTACTTC.

This rearrangement joins TRBV7-9 to TRBJ1-6; a weak D match, TRBD1 (6 bases). Germline assignment: CDR1 SEHNR and CDR2 FQNEAQ (reference sequence). V was cut by 1 base and J by 8 bases, with 12 bases left in between. This CDR3 comprises 15 residues. CDR3 amino acids: CASSLVAGADSPLHF. In DNA form, the CDR3 reads TGTGCCAGCAGCTTAGTGGCAGGGGCCGATTCACCCCTCCACTTT.

Only a few counts were recorded for this clonotype. The chain is built from TRBV24-1 and TRBJ1-5; TRBD1 agrees at 9 bases. CDR3 length: 20 residues. Germline V gene data show CDR1 as KGHDR and CDR2 as SFDVKD. With V trimmed by 4 bases and J by 1 base, 16 bases remained unmatched. The CDR3 DNA follows: TGTGCCACCAGTGAGCATCCCGGGACAGGGTTTGGGGCGAGCAATCAGCCCCAGCATTTT. This codes for CATSEHPGTGFGASNQPQHF.

Notes on this clonotype: One junction end disagrees with the germline gene, perhaps due to a read error. The CDR3 DNA follows: TGTGCCAGCAACTTAGTCCCGGCGGGCGGCTACACCTTC. Translating gives CASNLVPAGGYTF. This chain links TRBV7-8 with TRBJ1-2; the D is unclear. The CDR3 is made up of 13 amino acids. CDR1 and CDR2 (germline): SGHVS, FQNEAQ.

V gene TRBV24-1 combines with J gene TRBJ2-2, with a possible D match to TRBD1 (5 bases). This CDR3 is built from 15 residues. Germline CDR1 and CDR2: KGHDR and SFDVKD. The V and J ends lost 0 bases and 3 bases respectively, with 7 bases between them. The CDR3 is CATSDLGADTGELFF. Here the CDR3 DNA reads TGTGCCACCAGTGATTTGGGGGCTGACACCGGGGAGCTGTTTTTT.

The sample holds a few counts of this clonotype. The V and J genes are TRBV12-3 or TRBV12-4 and TRBJ1-2; TRBD1 might be the D (5 bases). V dropped 5 bases and J dropped 8 bases, with 15 bases sitting between them. The CDR3 extends over 13 amino acids. CDR3 sequence: CASSPNPGGGYTF. CDR3 bases: TGTGCCAGCAGTCCCAACCCCGGGGGAGGCTACACCTTC.

This clonotype has only a few counts. The J gene is TRBJ2-3, the V gene TRBV12-3 or TRBV12-4, with D unclear. V was shortened by 7 bases and J by 0 bases, with 11 bases between the two germline ends. The CDR3 is 14 amino acids. For the CDR3, the DNA is TGTGCCAGCACCACGGTCTCTAGCACAGATACGCAGTATTTT. Translation: CASTTVSSTDTQYF.

The V and J genes are TRBV6-2 or TRBV6-3 and TRBJ2-1; D uncertain. The V end lost 5 bases, the J end lost 5 bases, and 19 bases lay between the germline ends. The CDR3 runs 16 residues. Germline CDR1 and CDR2: MNHEY and SVGEGT. CDR3 DNA sequence: TGTGCCAGCAGTGCCAGTCCTCGTTCCCGAAACAATGAGCAGTTCTTC. This translates into CASSASPRSRNNEQFF.

The rearrangement links TRBV20-1 to TRBJ1-5; D not resolved. V lost 0 bases, J lost 0 bases, and 12 bases lay in between. This CDR3 contains 16 residues. CDR1 is DFQATT, CDR2 SNEGSKA, per germline (reference sequence). CDR3 region: CSARDKADYSNQPQHF. CDR3 bases: TGCAGTGCTAGAGATAAGGCAGACTATAGCAATCAGCCCCAGCATTTT.

V usage is TRBV6-6 and J usage is TRBJ2-2; 8 bases align to TRBD1. After removal of 8 bases from V and 3 bases from J, the junction contained 5 bases not matched to a gene. Germline CDR1 is MNHNY and CDR2 is SVGAGI (reference sequence). The CDR3 sequence is 14 residues long. Here the CDR3 DNA reads TGTGCCAGCGGTGGACAGGGAGACACCGGGGAGCTGTTTTTT. Amino acids: CASGGQGDTGELFF.

This sequence joins TRBV20-1 and TRBJ2-7, with 7 nucleotides matching TRBD1. Germline V gene lookup returns CDR1 DFQATT and CDR2 SNEGSKA (reference sequence). Trimming removed 0 bases from V and 5 bases from J; junction bases left unmatched: 10. The CDR3 length is 15 residues. The CDR3 spells CSARDVTGVRDEQYF. As DNA, the CDR3 is TGCAGTGCTAGAGACGTTACAGGGGTGCGGGACGAGCAGTACTTC.

The V and J genes are TRBV6-2 or TRBV6-3 and TRBJ2-1; D may be TRBD2 (6 bases). V dropped 7 bases and J dropped 5 bases, with 15 bases sitting between them. The germline V gene encodes CDR1 MNHEY and CDR2 SVGEGT. This CDR3 is 14 amino acids long. In DNA, the CDR3 is TGTGCCAGCAATCAGGTCCCGGGGGACAATGAGCAGTTCTTC. It codes for CASNQVPGDNEQFF.

The gene calls are TRBV2 and TRBJ2-7, with D possibly matching TRBD1 (6 bases). The CDR3 is 10 amino acids. CDR1 and CDR2 from the germline V gene are SNHLY and FYNNEI. CDR3 residues: CVTVGGEQYF. In nucleotides, the CDR3 is TGTGTCACCGTAGGGGGAGAGCAGTACTTC.

The chain is built from TRBV6-2 or TRBV6-3 and TRBJ1-2; D unresolved. CDR3 length equals 14 residues. The germline V gene encodes CDR1 MNHEY and CDR2 SVGEGT. V dropped 0 bases and J dropped 1 base, with 6 bases sitting between them. The CDR3 protein is CASSYSKDNYGYTF. As DNA, the CDR3 is TGTGCCAGCAGTTACTCGAAAGATAACTATGGCTACACCTTC.

This chain links TRBV6-2 or TRBV6-3 with TRBJ2-2; perhaps TRBD1 as D (6 bases). CDR3 size: 13 residues. Looked up from germline, CDR1 is MNHEY and CDR2 is SVGEGT. V lost 1 base and J lost 10, with 10 bases in between. The CDR3: CASSYWGLPELFF. In DNA, the CDR3 is TGTGCCAGCAGTTACTGGGGGCTGCCGGAGCTGTTTTTT.

This clonotype was observed a few times. CDR3 loop: CAISAQGAGDQPQHF. The CDR3 region has the DNA TGTGCCATCAGTGCTCAGGGGGCAGGGGATCAGCCCCAGCATTTT. The V call is TRBV10-3, the J call TRBJ1-5; 8 nucleotides agree with TRBD1. The CDR3 length is 15 residues. The germline V gene encodes CDR1 ENHRY and CDR2 SYGVKD. V shed 4 bases and J 5 bases; nucleotides not matched to a gene: 7.

This clonotype occurred many times. The V and J genes are TRBV7-8 and TRBJ1-2; D is undetermined. Germline assignment: CDR1 SGHVS and CDR2 FQNEAQ. The CDR3 length is 14 residues. V gave up 2 bases and J gave up 4 bases, with 11 bases separating them. The CDR3 DNA sequence: TGTGCCAGCAGCTTATATGGGTTTCCCTATGGCTACACCTTC. This gives the protein CASSLYGFPYGYTF.

There are a few counts of this clonotype. The junction does not match germline at one end; this may be a read error. This chain connects TRBV7-7 to TRBJ2-2; D might be TRBD2 (6 bases). The CDR3 runs to 17 residues. Germline V CDR1 and CDR2: SSHAT, FNYEAQ (reference sequence). This chain's CDR3 is CASSRVGGAENTGELFF. For the CDR3, the DNA is TGTGCTAGCAGCCGCGTCGGCGGGGCAGAAAATACCGGGGAGCTGTTTTTT. The whole variable domain, filled in from reference TRBV7-7 and TRBJ2-2, reads GAGVSQSPRYKVTKRGQDVTLRCDPISSHATLYWYQQALGQGPEFLTYFNYEAQPDKSGLPSDRFSAERPEGSISTLTIQRTEQRDSAMYRCASSRVGGAENTGELFFGEGSRLTVL.